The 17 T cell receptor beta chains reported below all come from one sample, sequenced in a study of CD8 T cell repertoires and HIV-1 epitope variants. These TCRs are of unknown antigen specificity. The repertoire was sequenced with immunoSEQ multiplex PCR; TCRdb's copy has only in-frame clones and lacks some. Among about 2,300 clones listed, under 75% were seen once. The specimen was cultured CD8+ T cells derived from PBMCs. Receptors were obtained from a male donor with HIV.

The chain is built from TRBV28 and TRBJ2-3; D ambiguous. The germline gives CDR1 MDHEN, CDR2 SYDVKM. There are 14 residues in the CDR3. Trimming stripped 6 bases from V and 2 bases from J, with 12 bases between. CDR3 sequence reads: CASRTPQYTDTQYF. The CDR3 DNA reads TGTGCCAGCAGAACCCCCCAGTACACAGATACGCAGTATTTT.

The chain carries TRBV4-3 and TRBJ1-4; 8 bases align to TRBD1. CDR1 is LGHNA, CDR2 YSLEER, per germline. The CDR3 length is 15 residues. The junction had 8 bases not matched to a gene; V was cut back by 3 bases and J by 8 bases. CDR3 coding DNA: TGCGCCAGCAGCCAGGCAGGGGGCGCCGAGGAAAAACTGTTTTTT. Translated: CASSQAGGAEEKLFF.

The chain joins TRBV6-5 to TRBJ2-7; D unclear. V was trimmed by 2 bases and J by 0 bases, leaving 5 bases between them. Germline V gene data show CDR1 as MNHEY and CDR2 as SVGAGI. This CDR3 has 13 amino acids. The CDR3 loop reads CASSYMSSYEQYF. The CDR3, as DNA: TGTGCCAGCAGTTACATGAGCTCCTACGAGCAGTACTTC.

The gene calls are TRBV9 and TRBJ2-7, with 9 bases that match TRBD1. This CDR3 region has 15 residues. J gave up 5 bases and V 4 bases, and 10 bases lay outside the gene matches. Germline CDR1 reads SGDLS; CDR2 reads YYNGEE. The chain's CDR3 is CASSPEGGTGNEQYF. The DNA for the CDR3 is TGTGCCAGCAGCCCAGAGGGGGGGACAGGGAACGAGCAGTACTTC.

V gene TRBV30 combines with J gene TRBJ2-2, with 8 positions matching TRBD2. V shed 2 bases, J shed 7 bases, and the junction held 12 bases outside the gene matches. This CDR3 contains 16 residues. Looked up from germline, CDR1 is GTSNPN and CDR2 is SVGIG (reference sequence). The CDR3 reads CAWSSSTGGPIGELFF. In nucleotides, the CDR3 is TGTGCCTGGAGTTCCTCAACGGGGGGGCCGATCGGGGAGCTGTTTTTT.

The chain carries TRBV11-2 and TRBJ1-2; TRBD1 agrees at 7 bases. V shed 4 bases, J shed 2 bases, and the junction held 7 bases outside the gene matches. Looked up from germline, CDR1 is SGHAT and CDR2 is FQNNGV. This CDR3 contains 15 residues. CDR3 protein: CASSSFRGGNYGYTF. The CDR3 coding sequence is TGTGCCAGCAGCTCCTTCAGGGGGGGGAACTATGGCTACACCTTC.

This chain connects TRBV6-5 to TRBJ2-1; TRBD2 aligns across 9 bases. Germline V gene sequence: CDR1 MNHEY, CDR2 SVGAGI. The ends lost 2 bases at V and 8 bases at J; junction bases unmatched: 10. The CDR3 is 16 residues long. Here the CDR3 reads CASSYGSSGGWDEQFF. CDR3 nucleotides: TGTGCCAGCAGTTACGGAAGTAGCGGGGGTTGGGATGAGCAGTTCTTC.

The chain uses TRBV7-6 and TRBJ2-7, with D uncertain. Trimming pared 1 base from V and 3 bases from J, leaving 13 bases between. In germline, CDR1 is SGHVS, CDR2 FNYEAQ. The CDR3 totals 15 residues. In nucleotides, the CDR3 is TGTGCCAGCAGCTTAGAGGCAGACTCCTACTACGAGCAGTACTTC. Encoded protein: CASSLEADSYYEQYF.

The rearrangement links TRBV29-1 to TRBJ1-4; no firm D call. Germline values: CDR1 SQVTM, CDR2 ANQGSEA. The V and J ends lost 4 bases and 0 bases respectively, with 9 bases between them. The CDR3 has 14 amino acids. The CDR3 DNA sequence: TGCAGCGTTGGTGTGAGTGCAACTAATGAAAAACTGTTTTTT. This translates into CSVGVSATNEKLFF.

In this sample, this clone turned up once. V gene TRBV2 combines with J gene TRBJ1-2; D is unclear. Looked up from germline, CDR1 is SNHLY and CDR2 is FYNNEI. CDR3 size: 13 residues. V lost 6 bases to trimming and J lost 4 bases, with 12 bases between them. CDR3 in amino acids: CASSFGRGYGYTF. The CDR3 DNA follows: TGTGCCAGCAGCTTCGGACGGGGCTATGGCTACACCTTC.

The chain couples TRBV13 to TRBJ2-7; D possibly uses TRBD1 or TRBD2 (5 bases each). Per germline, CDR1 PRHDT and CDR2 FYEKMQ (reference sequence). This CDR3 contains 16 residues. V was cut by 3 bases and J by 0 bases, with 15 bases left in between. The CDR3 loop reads CASSLGPPTASYEQYF. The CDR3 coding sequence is TGTGCCAGCAGCTTGGGACCGCCGACTGCCTCCTACGAGCAGTACTTC.

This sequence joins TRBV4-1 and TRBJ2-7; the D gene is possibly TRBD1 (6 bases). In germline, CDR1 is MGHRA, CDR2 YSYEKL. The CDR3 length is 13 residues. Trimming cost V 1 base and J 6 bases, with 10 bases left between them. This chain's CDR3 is CASSQVEGGEQYF. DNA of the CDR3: TGCGCCAGCAGCCAAGTTGAAGGGGGCGAGCAGTACTTC.

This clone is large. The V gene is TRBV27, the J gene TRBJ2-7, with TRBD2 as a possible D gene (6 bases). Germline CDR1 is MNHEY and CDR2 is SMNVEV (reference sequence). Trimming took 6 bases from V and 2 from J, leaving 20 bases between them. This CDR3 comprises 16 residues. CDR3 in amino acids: CASSLTSGTFAYEQYF. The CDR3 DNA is TGTGCCAGCAGCTTAACCTCAGGGACTTTCGCCTACGAGCAGTACTTC.

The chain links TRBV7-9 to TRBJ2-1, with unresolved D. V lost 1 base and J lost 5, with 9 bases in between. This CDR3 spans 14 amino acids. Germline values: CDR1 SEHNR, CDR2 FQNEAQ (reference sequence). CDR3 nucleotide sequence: TGTGCCAGCAGCTTAGGATCGGGCGACAATGAGCAGTTCTTC. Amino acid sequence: CASSLGSGDNEQFF.

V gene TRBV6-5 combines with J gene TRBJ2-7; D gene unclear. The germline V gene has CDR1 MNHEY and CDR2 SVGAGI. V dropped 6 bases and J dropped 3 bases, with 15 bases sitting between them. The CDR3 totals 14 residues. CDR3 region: CASRNGMGYYEQYF. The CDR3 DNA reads TGTGCCAGCAGAAACGGAATGGGTTACTACGAGCAGTACTTC.

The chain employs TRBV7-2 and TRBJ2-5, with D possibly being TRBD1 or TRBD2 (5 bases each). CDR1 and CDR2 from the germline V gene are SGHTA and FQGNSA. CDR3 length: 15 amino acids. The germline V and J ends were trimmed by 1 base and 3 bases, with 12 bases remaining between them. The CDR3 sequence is CASSLEHLGEETQYF. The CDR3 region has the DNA TGTGCCAGCAGCTTAGAACACCTGGGGGAAGAGACCCAGTACTTC.

CDR3 nucleotide sequence: TGTGCCTTGGGGGAGGACCAAAACATTCAGTACTTC. Translated, it gives CALGEDQNIQYF. V and J are TRBV7-8 and TRBJ2-4; D is possibly TRBD2 (6 bases). This CDR3 comprises 12 residues. Trimming pared 11 bases from V and 5 bases from J, leaving 13 bases between. Germline values: CDR1 SGHVS, CDR2 FQNEAQ.